One sample yielded the 5 T cell receptor beta chains listed below, sequenced in a study of graft-versus-host responses after intestinal transplantation. Sequenced by immunoSEQ multiplex PCR; TCRdb stores in-frame clones only, minus some. The sample contains roughly 90,000 clones, about 87% of which appear only once. For these receptors, no antigen is known. Sequences were derived from unstimulated CD4+ T cells sorted from spleen or lymph node cells, sampled before transplant. These receptors were collected from a human donor who was the organ donor for an intestinal transplant.

This chain links TRBV18 with TRBJ2-3; D gene uncertain. This CDR3 comprises 16 residues. CDR1 and CDR2 from the germline V gene are KGHSH and LQKENI. Trimming pared 3 bases from V and 4 bases from J, leaving 17 bases between. The CDR3 reads CASSPRRGENADTQYF. The DNA for the CDR3 is TGTGCCAGCTCACCTCGGCGAGGTGAGAACGCAGATACGCAGTATTTT.

J is TRBJ2-7 and V is TRBV2; D possibly corresponds to TRBD1 (6 bases). CDR1 and CDR2 from the germline V gene are SNHLY and FYNNEI. The CDR3 is 13 residues long. V lost 6 bases to trimming and J lost 1 base, with 10 bases between them. DNA of the CDR3: TGTGCCAGCAGGGTGGGGGCATCCTACGAGCAGTACTTC. The encoded protein is CASRVGASYEQYF.

The gene calls are TRBV6-5 and TRBJ2-3; 8 nucleotides match TRBD1. CDR1 and CDR2 (germline): MNHEY, SVGAGI. Unmatched junction bases numbered 6, after V lost 6 bases and J lost 7 bases. This CDR3 spans 13 amino acids. This CDR3 is CASRPDRGNTQYF. In nucleotides, the CDR3 is TGTGCCAGCAGGCCTGACAGGGGTAATACGCAGTATTTT.

The V gene is TRBV28, the J gene TRBJ1-4; D is unclear. The CDR3 is 16 amino acids. CDR1 and CDR2 from the germline V gene are MDHEN and SYDVKM. The V gene lost 7 bases and the J gene lost 2 bases, with 17 bases spanning the gap. In nucleotides, the CDR3 is TGTGCCAGCAACTCCCTCTGGGCGAGTACTAATGAAAAACTGTTTTTT. Translated, it gives CASNSLWASTNEKLFF.

The V and J genes are TRBV4-3 and TRBJ1-1, with a possible D match to TRBD1 (6 bases). The CDR3 totals 15 residues. The germline V gene encodes CDR1 LGHNA and CDR2 YSLEER. Between the trimmed V and J ends, which lost 0 bases and 4 bases, there was a span of 12 bases. The CDR3 DNA is TGCGCCAGCAGCCAAGATGTTATAGGGGGCACTGAAGCTTTCTTT. Translation gives CASSQDVIGGTEAFF.